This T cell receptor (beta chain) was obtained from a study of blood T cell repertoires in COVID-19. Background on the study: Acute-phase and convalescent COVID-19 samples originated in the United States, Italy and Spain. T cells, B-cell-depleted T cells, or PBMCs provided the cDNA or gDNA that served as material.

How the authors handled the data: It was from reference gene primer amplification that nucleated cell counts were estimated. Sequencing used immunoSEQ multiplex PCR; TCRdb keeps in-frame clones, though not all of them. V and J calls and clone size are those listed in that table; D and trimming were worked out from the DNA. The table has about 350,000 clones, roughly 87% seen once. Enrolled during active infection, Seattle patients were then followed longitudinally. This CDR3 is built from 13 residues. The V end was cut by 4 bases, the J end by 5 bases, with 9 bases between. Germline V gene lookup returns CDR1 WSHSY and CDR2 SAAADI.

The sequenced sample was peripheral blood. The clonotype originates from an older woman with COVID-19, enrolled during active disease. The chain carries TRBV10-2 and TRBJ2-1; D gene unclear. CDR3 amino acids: CASSVQENNEQFF. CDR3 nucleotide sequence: TGCGCCAGCAGTGTGCAGGAAAACAATGAGCAGTTCTTC.